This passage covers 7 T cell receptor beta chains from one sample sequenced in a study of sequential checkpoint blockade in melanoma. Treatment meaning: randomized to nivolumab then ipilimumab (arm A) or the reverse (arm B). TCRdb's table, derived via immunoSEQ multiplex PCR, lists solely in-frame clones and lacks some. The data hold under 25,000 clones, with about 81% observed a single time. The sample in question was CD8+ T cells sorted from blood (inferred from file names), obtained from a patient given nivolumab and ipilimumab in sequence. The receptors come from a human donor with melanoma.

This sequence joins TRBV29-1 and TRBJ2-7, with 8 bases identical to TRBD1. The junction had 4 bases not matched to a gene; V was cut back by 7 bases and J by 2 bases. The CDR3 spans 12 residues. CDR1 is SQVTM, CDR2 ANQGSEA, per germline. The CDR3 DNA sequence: TGCAGCGCTGGGACAGGCCCCTACGAGCAGTACTTC. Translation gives CSAGTGPYEQYF.

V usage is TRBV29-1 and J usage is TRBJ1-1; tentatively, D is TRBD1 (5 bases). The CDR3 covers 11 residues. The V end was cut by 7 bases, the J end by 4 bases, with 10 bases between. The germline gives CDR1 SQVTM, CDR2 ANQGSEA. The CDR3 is CSDGHPTEAFF. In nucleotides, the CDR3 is TGCAGCGACGGACACCCCACTGAAGCTTTCTTT.

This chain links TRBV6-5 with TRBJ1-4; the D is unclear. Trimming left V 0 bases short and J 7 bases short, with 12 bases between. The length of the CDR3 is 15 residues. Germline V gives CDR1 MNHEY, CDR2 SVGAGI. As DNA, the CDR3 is TGTGCCAGCAGTTACTCGCGGGGTTTAATTGAAAAACTGTTTTTT. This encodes CASSYSRGLIEKLFF.

CDR3 sequence reads: CASSLGRTYEQYF. CDR3 bases: TGTGCCAGCAGCTTGGGCAGGACCTACGAGCAGTACTTC. V usage is TRBV7-9 and J usage is TRBJ2-7; D is undetermined. CDR3 length equals 13 residues. Per germline, CDR1 SEHNR and CDR2 FQNEAQ (reference sequence). V lost 3 bases and J lost 2, with 8 bases in between.

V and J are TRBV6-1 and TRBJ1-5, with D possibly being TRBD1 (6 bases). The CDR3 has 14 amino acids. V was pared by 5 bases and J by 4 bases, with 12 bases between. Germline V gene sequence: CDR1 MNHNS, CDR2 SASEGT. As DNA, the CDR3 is TGTGCCAGCAGTTTGAGACAGGCAAATCAGCCCCAGCATTTT. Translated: CASSLRQANQPQHF.

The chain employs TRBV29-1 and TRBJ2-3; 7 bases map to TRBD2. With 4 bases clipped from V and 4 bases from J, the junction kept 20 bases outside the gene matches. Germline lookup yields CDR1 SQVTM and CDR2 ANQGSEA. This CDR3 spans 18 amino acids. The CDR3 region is CSVGGLAAAGRASDTQYF. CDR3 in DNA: TGCAGCGTTGGGGGTCTAGCGGCGGCGGGCCGGGCCTCAGATACGCAGTATTTT.

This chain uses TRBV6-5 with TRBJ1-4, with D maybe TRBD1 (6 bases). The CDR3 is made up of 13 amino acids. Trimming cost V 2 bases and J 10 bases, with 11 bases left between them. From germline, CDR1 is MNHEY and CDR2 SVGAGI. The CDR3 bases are TGTGCCAGCAGTTACACGACAGGAGGAAAACTGTTTTTT. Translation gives CASSYTTGGKLFF.